These 24 T cell receptor beta chains were all obtained from the same sample, sequenced in a study of tumor and adjacent non-tumor tissue in lung cancer. The template was RNA from unsorted bulk tissue. TCRbeta libraries were built with three rounds of nested PCR, modified from ARM-PCR. TCRdb passed the multiplex PCR reads through MiXCR, listing each CDR3 protein once. The sample contains some 74,000 distinct CDR3 sequences, approximately 72% of which appear only once. Sequenced: lung tumor tissue. The origin of the receptors is a woman in her thirties or forties with non-small cell lung cancer.

A remark on this clonotype: The junction departs from the called germline gene at one end, perhaps through a read error. V usage is TRBV12-3 or TRBV12-4 and J usage is TRBJ1-6, with D possibly TRBD1 on 6 matching bases. This CDR3 has 14 amino acids. Written as DNA, the CDR3 is TGTGCCAGCAGTTCGGGGGGGGCGAATTCATCCCTCCACTTT. Translating it yields CASSSGGANSSLHF.

The rearrangement links TRBV6-1 to TRBJ1-5, with 11 bases that match TRBD1. The better agreement between TRBJ2-3 and the DNA end casts doubt on the J call. From germline, CDR1 is MNHNS and CDR2 SASEGT. This CDR3 has 17 amino acids. The CDR3 protein is CASSEALGQGGNQPQYF. The CDR3 bases are TGTGCCAGCAGTGAAGCGTTGGGACAGGGGGGGAATCAGCCCCAGTATTTT.

Remarks on this clonotype: The junction departs from germline at one end; a sequencing error may be responsible. The chain has TRBV6-5 and TRBJ2-3, with TRBD2 identical over 8 bases. In germline, CDR1 is MNHEY, CDR2 SVGAGI. CDR3 length: 16 amino acids. The CDR3 nucleotides read TGTGCCAGCAGCTACTCTCCCCCGGGGGGGACATATACGCAGTATTTT. Its translation is CASSYSPPGGTYTQYF.

The count of this clonotype is one. A much larger clone lies one base from this, so it may be a read error. This chain joins TRBV5-1 and TRBJ1-4; 8 nucleotides align to TRBD1. Germline V gene sequence: CDR1 SGHRS, CDR2 YFSETQ. The CDR3 length is 14 residues. The CDR3 DNA is TGCGCCAGCAGGACAGGGGCCGGTCGTGAAAAACTGTCTTTT. It yields the protein CASRTGAGREKLSF.

The J gene is TRBJ1-1, the V gene TRBV11-1; D uncertain. Trimming left V 8 bases short and J 3 bases short, with 13 bases between. Looked up from germline, CDR1 is SGHAT and CDR2 is FQDESV (reference sequence). The CDR3 is 13 amino acids. The CDR3 coding sequence is TGTGCCAGCGGTTTAAATGGTGACACTGAAGCTTTCTTT. It translates to CASGLNGDTEAFF.

The chain recombines TRBV29-1 with TRBJ2-2; no reliable D call. Trimming took 7 bases from V and 9 from J, leaving 15 bases between them. Germline assignment: CDR1 SQVTM and CDR2 ANQGSEA. The CDR3 contains 12 residues. The CDR3 loop reads CSGRRKAWELFF. Here the CDR3 DNA reads TGCAGCGGGCGCCGGAAGGCCTGGGAGCTGTTTTTT.

As to this clonotype: The conserved phenylalanine or tryptophan is not found at the CDR3 terminus, so this likely reflects a read error. The CDR3 DNA reads as TGTGCCAGCAGCTTACTATCGGGGGGGCTCTACAATGAGCAGTTCTCC. It yields the protein CASSLLSGGLYNEQFS. The V and J genes are TRBV11-2 and TRBJ2-1; 8 positions agree with TRBD2. This CDR3 spans 16 amino acids. Germline-derived CDR1 and CDR2 are SGHAT and FQNNGV. V was clipped by 2 bases and J by 3 bases; unmatched bases: 6.

About this clonotype itself: A junction boundary mismatches the germline segment, possibly from a read error. The chain uses TRBV4-2 and TRBJ2-2; weak D call: TRBD2 (5 bases). CDR1 is LGHNA, CDR2 YNFKEQ, per germline. The CDR3 is made up of 14 amino acids. CDR3 protein: CTNSQVGYTGVLFF. The CDR3 nucleotides are TGTACCAACAGCCAAGTTGGGTACACCGGGGTGCTGTTTTTT.

The sample holds one count of this clonotype. The junction differs from germline at one of its ends, possibly a read error. The chain carries TRBV19 and TRBJ2-1; 8 nucleotides agree with TRBD2. From germline, CDR1 is LNHDA and CDR2 SQIVND (reference sequence). This CDR3 has 13 amino acids. The CDR3 coding sequence is TGTGCCAGTACTCTAGCGGGCTACTATGAGCAGTTCTTC. It is translated as CASTLAGYYEQFF.

The genes are TRBV20-1 and TRBJ2-7; 11 bases are a match to TRBD1. Germline V lookup: CDR1 DFQATT, CDR2 SNEGSKA (reference sequence). The CDR3 contains 14 residues. V lost 1 base to trimming and J lost 3 bases; unmatched junction nucleotides: 2. This CDR3 reads CSARGGTGGYEQYF. CDR3 in DNA: TGCAGTGCTAGAGGAGGGACAGGGGGCTACGAGCAGTACTTC.

A word on this clonotype: This clone may be a read error of a much larger clone one base away. J is TRBJ1-2 and V is TRBV5-1; no clear D gene. V lost 0 bases, J lost 0 bases, and 12 bases lay in between. This CDR3 region has 16 residues. The V gene's germline CDR1 is SGHRS and CDR2 YFSETQ. In nucleotides, the CDR3 is TGCGCCAGCAGCTTGGGGAGTTACAATACTAACTATGGCTACACCTTC. This encodes CASSLGSYNTNYGYTF. Full variable domain (outside the CDR3, taken from reference TRBV5-1 and TRBJ1-2): KAGVTQTPRYLIKTRGQQVTLSCSPISGHRSVSWYQQTPGQGLQFLFEYFSETQRNKGNFPGRFSGRQFSNSRSEMNVSTLELGDSALYLCASSLGSYNTNYGYTFGSGTRLTVV.

For this clonotype: A much larger clonotype is one base distant, so this may be a read error. The chain uses TRBV28 and TRBJ1-4; D possibly corresponds to TRBD1 (6 bases). Germline V CDR1 and CDR2: MDHEN, SYDVKM. The CDR3 runs 15 residues. Trimming removed 5 bases from V and 8 bases from J, with 18 bases in between. The CDR3 DNA reads as TGTGCCAGCAGTGGCAACAGGCCCAGGGGAGAAAAACTGTTTTTT. Amino acids: CASSGNRPRGEKLFF.

This clonotype was detected only a few times. A read error is possible here, since a much larger clone lies one base away. The V gene is TRBV6-1, the J gene TRBJ1-6; D not resolved. The germline gives CDR1 MNHNS, CDR2 SASEGT. The CDR3 extends over 11 amino acids. V shed 7 bases and J shed 9 bases, with 7 bases lying between them. This CDR3 is CASNNISPLHF. CDR3 nucleotides: TGTGCCAGCAACAATATTTCACCCCTCCACTTT.

The V call is TRBV11-2, the J call TRBJ1-4; maybe TRBD1 (5 bases). Germline CDR1 and CDR2: SGHAT and FQNNGV. V was trimmed by 5 bases and J by 15 bases, leaving 28 bases between them. The CDR3 runs 16 residues. The CDR3 loop is CASSLHGQVQGERVFF. CDR3 DNA: TGTGCCAGCAGCCTTCATGGCCAGGTGCAGGGCGAAAGAGTGTTTTTT.

Note on this clonotype: The conserved phenylalanine or tryptophan is not found at the CDR3 terminus, so this likely reflects a read error. The rearrangement uses TRBV6-7 and TRBJ1-6; TRBD1 might be the D (6 bases). TRBV6-7 is given ORF status, its function remaining uncertain. The CDR3 is made up of 16 amino acids. Trimming removed 2 bases at V and 10 bases at J, with 18 bases between. CDR3 DNA: TGTGCCAGCAGTTACCCCGACAGGCTAGGAAGCTCACCCCTCCACTAT. Protein sequence: CASSYPDRLGSSPLHY.

This chain uses TRBV11-2 with TRBJ1-3, with D maybe TRBD1 (5 bases). The CDR3 covers 16 residues. Trimming removed 6 bases from V and 3 bases from J, with 18 bases in between. CDR1 is SGHAT and CDR2 is FQNNGV in the germline V gene. The DNA of the CDR3 is TGTGCCAGCAGTGCGAGTTCAGGGACTAGTGGAAACACCATATATTTT. The encoded protein is CASSASSGTSGNTIYF.

Worth noting for this clonotype: This may arise from a read error, as a much more abundant clone is one base away. J is TRBJ2-1 and V is TRBV5-8; no definite D call. The germline V gene has CDR1 SGHTS and CDR2 YDEGEE. The CDR3 is made up of 15 amino acids. The V end was cut by 7 bases, the J end by 0 bases, with 14 bases between. The CDR3 DNA sequence: TGTGCCAGCTTCGCCTCTAGAAGCTCCTACAATGAGCAGTTCTTC. It codes for CASFASRSSYNEQFF.

This chain links TRBV11-2 with TRBJ2-3; 8 nucleotides align to TRBD1. Germline values: CDR1 SGHAT, CDR2 FQNNGV. The CDR3 loop spans 16 amino acids. After removal of 0 bases from V and 14 bases from J, the junction contained 16 bases not matched to a gene. CDR3 nucleotides: TGTGCCAGCAGCTTAGATCAGGGGGCCCCGTCAGATACACGGTATTTT. This encodes CASSLDQGAPSDTRYF.

On this clonotype itself: The junction differs from germline at one of its ends, possibly a read error. The V gene is TRBV4-1, the J gene TRBJ2-1; no reliable D call. In germline, CDR1 is MGHRA, CDR2 YSYEKL. The CDR3 is 16 amino acids. CDR3 in amino acids: CASNQDFSRSYNEQFF. The CDR3 nucleotides read TGCGCCAGCAACCAAGATTTCTCAAGATCATACAATGAGCAGTTCTTC.

J is TRBJ1-5 and V is TRBV28, with D maybe TRBD1 (6 bases). This CDR3 has 18 amino acids. Germline lookup yields CDR1 MDHEN and CDR2 SYDVKM. V was trimmed by 2 bases and J by 0 bases, leaving 17 bases between them. The CDR3 sequence: CASSLPYRGGNSNQPQHF. CDR3 bases: TGTGCCAGCAGTTTACCCTACCGAGGGGGGAATAGCAATCAGCCCCAGCATTTT.

This clonotype was observed at least ten times. The rearrangement links TRBV6-5 to TRBJ2-7, with D possibly TRBD2 on 5 matching bases. The CDR3 spans 13 residues. Trimming took 6 bases from V and 2 from J, leaving 11 bases between them. CDR1 and CDR2 from the germline V gene are MNHEY and SVGAGI. CDR3 sequence (DNA): TGTGCCAGCAGGAAGCCGGGGACCTACGAGCAGTACTTC. Protein sequence: CASRKPGTYEQYF.

This clonotype has ten or more counts. The chain recombines TRBV29-1 with TRBJ2-1; 13 nucleotides align to TRBD2. Trimming at V came to 4 bases and at J to 8 bases, leaving 11 bases not matched to a gene. This CDR3 has 16 amino acids. Germline CDR1 reads SQVTM; CDR2 reads ANQGSEA. The CDR3 bases are TGCAGCGTTGGAAGGGACCGACTAGCGGGGGGCTATGAGCAGTTCTTC. Translation gives CSVGRDRLAGGYEQFF.

In the case of this clonotype: An end of the junction differs from the germline gene, which may be a read error. The V call is TRBV6-1, the J call TRBJ2-7; D may be TRBD1 or TRBD2 (5 bases each). The CDR3 is 15 residues long. CDR1 MNHNS and CDR2 SASEGT come from the germline V gene. The CDR3 loop is CASSQEHGAPYEQYF. The CDR3 coding sequence is TGTGCCAGCAGTCAAGAGCACGGGGCACCCTACGAACAGTACTTC.

This clonotype appeared many times. The chain is built from TRBV4-1 and TRBJ1-4; 7 bases are a match to TRBD1. The length of the CDR3 is 14 residues. Germline V gene sequence: CDR1 MGHRA, CDR2 YSYEKL. J lost 7 bases, V lost 5 bases, and 7 bases had no gene match. The DNA for the CDR3 is TGCGCCAGCAGCTTGGACAGGTTTATTGAAAAACTGTTTTTT. Its translation is CASSLDRFIEKLFF.